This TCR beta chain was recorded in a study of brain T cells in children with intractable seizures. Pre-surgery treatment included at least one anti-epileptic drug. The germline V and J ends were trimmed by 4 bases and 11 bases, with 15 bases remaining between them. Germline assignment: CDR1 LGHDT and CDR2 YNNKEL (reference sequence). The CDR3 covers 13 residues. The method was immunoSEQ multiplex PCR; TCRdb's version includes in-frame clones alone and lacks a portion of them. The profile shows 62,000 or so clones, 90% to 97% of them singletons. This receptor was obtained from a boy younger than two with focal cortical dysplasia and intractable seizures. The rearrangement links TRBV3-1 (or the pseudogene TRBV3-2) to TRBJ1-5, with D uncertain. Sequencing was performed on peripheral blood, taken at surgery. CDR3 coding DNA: TGTGCCAGCAGCCGGACGTCTACGGGAGCCCAGCATTTT. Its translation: CASSRTSTGAQHF.